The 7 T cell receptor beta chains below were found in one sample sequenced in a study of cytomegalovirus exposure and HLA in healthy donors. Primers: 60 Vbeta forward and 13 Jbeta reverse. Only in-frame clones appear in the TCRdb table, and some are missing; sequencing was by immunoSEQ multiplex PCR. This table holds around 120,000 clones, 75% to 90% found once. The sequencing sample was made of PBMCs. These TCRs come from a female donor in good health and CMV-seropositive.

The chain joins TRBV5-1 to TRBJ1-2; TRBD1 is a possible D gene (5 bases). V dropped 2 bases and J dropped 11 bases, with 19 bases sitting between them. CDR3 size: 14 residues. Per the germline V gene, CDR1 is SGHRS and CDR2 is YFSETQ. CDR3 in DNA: TGCGCCAGCAGCTTAAGGTCCGGGGACTTACTTTACACCTTC. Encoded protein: CASSLRSGDLLYTF.

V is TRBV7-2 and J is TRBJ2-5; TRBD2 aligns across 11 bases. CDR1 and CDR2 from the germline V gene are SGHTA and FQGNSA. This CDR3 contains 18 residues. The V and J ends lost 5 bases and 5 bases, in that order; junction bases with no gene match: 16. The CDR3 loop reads CASSQEGVAGGLLETQYF. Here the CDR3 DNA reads TGTGCCAGCAGCCAGGAAGGGGTAGCGGGGGGGCTCCTTGAGACCCAGTACTTC.

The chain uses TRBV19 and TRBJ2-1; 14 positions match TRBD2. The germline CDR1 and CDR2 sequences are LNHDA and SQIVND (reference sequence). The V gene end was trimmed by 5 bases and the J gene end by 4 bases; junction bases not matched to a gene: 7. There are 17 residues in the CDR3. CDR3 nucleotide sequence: TGTGCCAGTAGTCCTAGGACTAGCGGGGGGCCTTACAATGAGCAGTTCTTC. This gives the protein CASSPRTSGGPYNEQFF.

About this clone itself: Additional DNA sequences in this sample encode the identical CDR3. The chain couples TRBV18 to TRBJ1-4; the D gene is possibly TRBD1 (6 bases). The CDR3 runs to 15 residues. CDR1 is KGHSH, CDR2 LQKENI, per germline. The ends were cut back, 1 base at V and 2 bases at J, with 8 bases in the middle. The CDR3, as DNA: TGTGCCAGCTCACCACGGACAGCGACTAATGAAAAACTGTTTTTT. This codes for CASSPRTATNEKLFF.

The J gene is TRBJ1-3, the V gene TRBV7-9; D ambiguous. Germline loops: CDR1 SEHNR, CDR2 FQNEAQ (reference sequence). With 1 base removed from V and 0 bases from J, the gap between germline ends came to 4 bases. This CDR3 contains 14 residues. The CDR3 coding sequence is TGTGCCAGCAGCTTAGACATCTCTGGAAACACCATATATTTT. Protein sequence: CASSLDISGNTIYF.

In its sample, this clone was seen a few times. The CDR3 sequence: CASSATGAEAFF. The CDR3 nucleotides are TGTGCCAGCAGTGCGACAGGGGCAGAAGCTTTCTTT. The chain recombines TRBV25-1 with TRBJ1-1, with 8 bases aligning to TRBD1. CDR3 length: 12 residues. V lost 4 bases to trimming and J lost 8 bases; unmatched junction nucleotides: 3. CDR1 MGHDK and CDR2 SYGVNS come from the germline V gene.

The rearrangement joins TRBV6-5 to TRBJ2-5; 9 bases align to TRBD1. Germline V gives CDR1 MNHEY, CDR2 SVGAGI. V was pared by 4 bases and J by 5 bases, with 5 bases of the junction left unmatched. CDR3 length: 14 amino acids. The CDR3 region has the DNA TGTGCCAGCAGTTGGGGACAGGGTCAGGAGACCCAGTACTTC. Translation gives CASSWGQGQETQYF.